A single sample is the source of the 13 T cell receptor beta chains below, sequenced in a study of T-cell reconstitution after alpha-beta-depleted transplantation in children. Preparing the TCRbeta library involved the use of unique molecular identifiers. From the PCR reads, TCRdb called clonotypes with MiXCR, one entry per CDR3 protein. The repertoire holds a few hundred thousand distinct CDR3 sequences, 43% seen once, with about 30% in the top ten. The sample here was PBMCs, taken before TCRalphabeta/CD19-depleted stem cell transplant. The receptors shown here come from a girl under 10 years old with aplastic anemia, due to receive a stem cell transplant.

This clonotype was recorded at least ten times. V usage is TRBV12-3 or TRBV12-4 and J usage is TRBJ1-6, with D possibly matching TRBD1 (5 bases). This CDR3 spans 12 amino acids. Trimming removed 3 bases at V and 11 bases at J, with 8 bases between. This CDR3 reads CASSFRDPPLHF. The CDR3 coding sequence is TGTGCCAGCAGTTTCAGGGACCCACCCCTCCACTTT.

The chain joins TRBV28 to TRBJ2-1, with 10 bases that match TRBD1. This CDR3 spans 15 amino acids. The V gene end was trimmed by 6 bases and the J gene end by 5 bases; junction bases not matched to a gene: 7. Germline CDR1 MDHEN, CDR2 SYDVKM. The CDR3 is CASSLQGQGNNEQFF. The CDR3 DNA is TGTGCCAGCAGCCTCCAGGGACAGGGGAACAATGAGCAGTTCTTC. The entire variable domain, with the rest obtained from reference TRBV28 and TRBJ2-1, is as follows: DVKVTQSSRYLVKRTGEKVFLECVQDMDHENMFWYRQDPGLGLRLIYFSYDVKMKEKGDIPEGYSVSREKKERFSLILESASTNQTSMYLCASSLQGQGNNEQFFGPGTRLTVL.

The CDR3 region has the DNA TGTGCCAGCAAAGCCGGGACTAGCGGGAGGGACGAGCAGTACTTC. Translation gives CASKAGTSGRDEQYF. The rearrangement links TRBV6-1 to TRBJ2-7; 16 bases agree with TRBD2. The germline CDR1 and CDR2 sequences are MNHNS and SASEGT. The CDR3 is 15 amino acids. V was pared by 7 bases and J by 5 bases, with 5 bases of the junction left unmatched.

V usage is TRBV20-1 and J usage is TRBJ1-2; 8 nucleotides match TRBD1. The V gene's germline CDR1 is DFQATT and CDR2 SNEGSKA (reference sequence). With 5 bases clipped from V and 8 bases from J, the junction kept 7 bases outside the gene matches. The CDR3 is 12 residues long. In nucleotides, the CDR3 is TGCAGTGCTGAACGGACAGGGCCAGGCTACACCTTC. Translated: CSAERTGPGYTF.

A word on this clonotype: The germline gene is not matched at one end of the junction; a read error may be the cause. The chain uses TRBV28 and TRBJ2-3; D remains ambiguous. Germline CDR1 is MDHEN and CDR2 is SYDVKM. The CDR3 sequence is 12 residues long. CDR3 region: CASSFARDTQCF. DNA of the CDR3: TGTGCCAGCAGTTTTGCAAGAGATACGCAGTGTTTT.

The chain carries TRBV5-1 and TRBJ2-3; D is possibly TRBD2 (6 bases). Germline CDR1 and CDR2: SGHRS and YFSETQ. This CDR3 has 17 amino acids. Trimming removed 0 bases from V and 0 bases from J, with 14 bases in between. The CDR3 DNA reads TGCGCCAGCAGCTTGGTAGTCGGGGGAACTAGCACAGATACGCAGTATTTT. Protein: CASSLVVGGTSTDTQYF.

This rearrangement joins TRBV4-1 to TRBJ2-7; 11 bases map to TRBD2. After removal of 5 bases from V and 2 bases from J, the junction contained 8 bases not matched to a gene. This CDR3 has 16 residues. Germline CDR1 and CDR2: MGHRA and YSYEKL. For the CDR3, the DNA is TGCGCCAGCAGCGCACTACTAGCGGGGGTCCCCTACGAGCAGTACTTC. Residues: CASSALLAGVPYEQYF.

The chain joins TRBV7-2 to TRBJ2-3; D may match TRBD1 or TRBD2 (6 bases each). The germline CDR1 and CDR2 sequences are SGHTA and FQGNSA. This CDR3 has 15 amino acids. V was pared by 3 bases and J by 8 bases, with 18 bases between. The CDR3 coding sequence is TGTGCCAGCAGCTTTACAGGGTCCCCCGGGGGTACGCAGTATTTT. It specifies CASSFTGSPGGTQYF.

V is TRBV12-3 or TRBV12-4 and J is TRBJ1-4; 7 bases are shared with TRBD1. The CDR3 consists of 14 residues. Trimming at V came to 6 bases and at J to 13 bases, leaving 14 bases not matched to a gene. CDR3: CASSPGQPLAILFF. The CDR3, as DNA: TGTGCCAGCAGCCCGGGACAGCCCCTTGCAATACTGTTTTTT.

The chain has TRBV3-1 and TRBJ1-1; D ambiguous. V was cut by 2 bases and J by 8 bases, with 6 bases left in between. CDR1 is LGHDT and CDR2 is YNNKEL in the germline V gene (reference sequence). The CDR3 is 11 residues long. CDR3 sequence: CASSQSSEAFF. The DNA of the CDR3 is TGTGCCAGCAGCCAATCTTCGGAAGCTTTCTTT.

This clonotype was seen more than once but under ten times. V is TRBV20-1 and J is TRBJ2-5, with a weak D call TRBD1 (6 bases). Germline CDR1 DFQATT, CDR2 SNEGSKA (reference sequence). V shed 5 bases and J shed 6 bases, with 16 bases lying between them. CDR3 length: 13 amino acids. The CDR3 DNA reads TGCAGTGCTGCGACCGGAAGGGGGAAGACCCAGTACTTC. As protein: CSAATGRGKTQYF.

In its sample, this clonotype was seen many times. This rearrangement joins TRBV5-1 to TRBJ2-7, with TRBD2 matching over 8 bases. This CDR3 region has 15 residues. Germline lookup yields CDR1 SGHRS and CDR2 YFSETQ. V dropped 4 bases and J dropped 7; count of bases not matched to a gene: 13. This chain's CDR3 is CASSQGSGSIKEQYF. In DNA, the CDR3 is TGCGCCAGCAGCCAGGGAAGCGGGAGTATTAAAGAGCAGTACTTC.

The chain carries TRBV7-6 and TRBJ2-7; 9 nucleotides align to TRBD1. CDR1 and CDR2 from the germline V gene are SGHVS and FNYEAQ. CDR3 length: 15 amino acids. Unmatched junction bases numbered 6, after V lost 3 bases and J lost 3 bases. The CDR3 protein is CASSFGTGSDYEQYF. In DNA form, the CDR3 reads TGTGCCAGCAGCTTTGGGACAGGGTCAGACTACGAGCAGTACTTC. Full variable domain (missing parts from reference TRBV7-6 and TRBJ2-7): GAGVSQSPRYKVTKRGQDVALRCDPISGHVSLYWYRQALGQGPEFLTYFNYEAQQDKSGLPNDRFSAERPEGSISTLTIQRTEQRDSAMYRCASSFGTGSDYEQYFGPGTRLTVT.